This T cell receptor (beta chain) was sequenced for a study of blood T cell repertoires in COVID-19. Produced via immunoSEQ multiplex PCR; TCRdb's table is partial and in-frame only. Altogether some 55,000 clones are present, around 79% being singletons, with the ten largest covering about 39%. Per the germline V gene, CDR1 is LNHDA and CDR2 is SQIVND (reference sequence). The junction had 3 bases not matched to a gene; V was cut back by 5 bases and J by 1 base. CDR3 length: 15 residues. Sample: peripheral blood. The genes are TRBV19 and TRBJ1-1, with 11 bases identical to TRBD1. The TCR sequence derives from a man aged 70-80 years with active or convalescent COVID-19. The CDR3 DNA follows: TGTGCCAGTAGTTCCGGACAGGGGGCGAACACTGAAGCTTTCTTT. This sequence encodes CASSSGQGANTEAFF. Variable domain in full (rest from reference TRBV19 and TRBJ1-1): DGGITQSPKYLFRKEGQNVTLSCEQNLNHDAMYWYRQDPGQGLRLIYYSQIVNDFQKGDIAEGYSVSREKKESFPLTVTSAQKNPTAFYLCASSSGQGANTEAFFGQGTRLTVV.